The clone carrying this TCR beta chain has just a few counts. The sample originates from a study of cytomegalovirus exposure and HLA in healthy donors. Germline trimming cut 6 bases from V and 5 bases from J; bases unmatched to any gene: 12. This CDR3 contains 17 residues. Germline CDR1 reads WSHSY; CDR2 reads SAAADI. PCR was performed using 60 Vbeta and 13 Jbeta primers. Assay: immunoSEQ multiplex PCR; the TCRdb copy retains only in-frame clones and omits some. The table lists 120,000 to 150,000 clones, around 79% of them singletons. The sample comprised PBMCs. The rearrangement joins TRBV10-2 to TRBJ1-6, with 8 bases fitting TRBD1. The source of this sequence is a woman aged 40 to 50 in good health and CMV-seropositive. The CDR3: CASRRDRTSTNNSPLHF. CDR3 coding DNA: TGCGCCAGCAGGAGGGACAGGACGTCCACGAATAATTCACCCCTCCACTTT.